This entry describes one TCR beta chain. The entry originates in a study of blood T cell repertoires in COVID-19. Across the whole study: Researchers got acute and convalescent COVID-19 samples from the United States, Italy and Spain. In each case, the material was cDNA or gDNA derived from T cells, B-cell-depleted T cells, or PBMCs.

Original processing notes: Reference gene primer amplification gave estimated nucleated cell counts. The method was immunoSEQ multiplex PCR; TCRdb's version includes in-frame clones alone and lacks a portion of them. The V and J calls and clone size come from that table; D and trimming were worked out from the DNA. The sample has around 43,000 clones, approximately 90% seen once; the top ten hold approximately 19%. The sequence came from a man in his fifties or sixties in a cohort sampled during active COVID-19. What was sequenced was peripheral blood.

CDR3 amino acids: CASSSTRYPSDTQYF. The CDR3 DNA reads TGTGCCAGCTCATCCACTCGCTATCCCTCGGATACGCAGTATTTT. This chain joins TRBV18 and TRBJ2-3; D gene uncertain. Trimming shortened V by 5 bases and J by 6 bases, and 18 bases separated the two germline ends. CDR1 and CDR2 (germline): KGHSH, LQKENI. The CDR3 runs 15 residues.